This record concerns one T cell receptor (beta chain) sequence. The authors' processing: Amplification of reference gene primers provided the estimated nucleated cell counts. Profiling relied on immunoSEQ multiplex PCR, and the TCRdb table lists in-frame clones only, not all of them. V, J and clone size are those of that table, while D and trimming were read from the DNA. The table records under 250,000 clones, around four fifths of them present only once. The data belong to a study of blood T cell repertoires in COVID-19. The overall study: PBMCs, B-cell-depleted T cells, or T cells provided the cDNA or gDNA that made up the material.

Sequenced material: peripheral blood. This receptor was identified in a woman aged 55-75 years with active or convalescent COVID-19.

For the CDR3, the DNA is TGTGCCAGTAGCATAACAGGGTATAGCGGGTTCGGATCTGGGGCCAACGTCCTGACTTTC. Translation gives CASSITGYSGFGSGANVLTF. This chain uses TRBV19 with TRBJ2-6; D may be TRBD2 (7 bases). CDR3 length: 20 amino acids. Trimming removed 6 bases at V and 1 base at J, with 25 bases between. Germline CDR1 is LNHDA and CDR2 is SQIVND (reference sequence).